This entry lists 10 T cell receptor beta chains sequenced from one sample in a study of CD4+ T cells in melanoma. The repertoire was sequenced with immunoSEQ multiplex PCR; TCRdb's copy has only in-frame clones and lacks some. Among about 5,000 clones, about 61% were seen once, and the ten largest hold 22%. Sequencing input: cells from a culture (not recorded whether cultured in vitro). All receptors derive from a human donor with melanoma.

Sample share makes this clone medium-sized (0.01 to 0.1%). The CDR3 sequence is CASRDGQGIAPLHF. CDR3 nucleotide sequence: TGTGCCAGCAGGGACGGACAGGGTATCGCACCCCTCCACTTT. The chain recombines TRBV6-5 with TRBJ1-6; 8 bases are shared with TRBD1. The V and J ends lost 6 bases and 11 bases, in that order; junction bases with no gene match: 9. Germline V gene sequence: CDR1 MNHEY, CDR2 SVGAGI. The CDR3 extends over 14 amino acids.

This clone turned up a few times. The chain has TRBV27 and TRBJ1-3, with D possibly TRBD1 on 5 matching bases. This CDR3 has 15 amino acids. Trimming stripped 2 bases from V and 3 bases from J, with 11 bases between. Germline values: CDR1 MNHEY, CDR2 SMNVEV (reference sequence). In DNA, the CDR3 is TGTGCCAGCAGTTTAGCGGGGGGAGTTGGAAACACCATATATTTT. This translates into CASSLAGGVGNTIYF.

This sequence joins TRBV18 and TRBJ1-4; D is ambiguous. Germline values: CDR1 KGHSH, CDR2 LQKENI. This CDR3 spans 16 amino acids. V was trimmed by 4 bases and J by 2 bases, leaving 14 bases between them. CDR3 amino acids: CASSRSRGETNEKLFF. The CDR3 DNA reads TGTGCCAGCTCACGGAGTCGGGGTGAGACTAATGAAAAACTGTTTTTT.

The table lists this clone with a few counts. This sequence joins TRBV4-2 and TRBJ1-4; a possible D gene is TRBD1 (5 bases). V was trimmed by 0 bases and J by 12 bases, leaving 5 bases between them. The CDR3 contains 11 residues. Germline V lookup: CDR1 LGHNA, CDR2 YNFKEQ. The CDR3, as DNA: TGTGCCAGCAGCCAAGAGGGGCAACTGTTTTTT. The encoded protein is CASSQEGQLFF.

V gene TRBV2 combines with J gene TRBJ1-4; perhaps TRBD1 as D (5 bases). CDR3 length equals 14 residues. Germline CDR1 SNHLY, CDR2 FYNNEI. V was shortened by 6 bases and J by 8 bases, with 16 bases between the two germline ends. CDR3 sequence (DNA): TGTGCCAGCAGCAGACAGCTAACTGGAGAAAAACTGTTTTTT. Translation gives CASSRQLTGEKLFF.

The rearrangement uses TRBV11-1 and TRBJ1-2, with D possibly TRBD1 on 5 matching bases. Trimming took off 5 bases at V and 0 bases at J, with 10 bases between the two ends. The CDR3 totals 14 residues. CDR1 is SGHAT, CDR2 FQDESV, per germline (reference sequence). The CDR3 nucleotides are TGTGCCAGCAGCCGGGACGGGACTAACTATGGCTACACCTTC. Amino acid sequence: CASSRDGTNYGYTF.

This rearrangement joins TRBV28 to TRBJ2-7; D is ambiguous. V lost 1 base and J lost 3, with 1 base in between. The germline CDR1 and CDR2 sequences are MDHEN and SYDVKM. This CDR3 has 11 residues. The CDR3 coding sequence is TGTGCCAGCAGTTTATACTACGAGCAGTACTTC. As protein: CASSLYYEQYF.

CDR3 region: CASSFGTNHLVVAAQYF. In DNA form, the CDR3 reads TGTGCCAGCAGCTTTGGGACTAACCACCTTGTAGTTGCAGCGCAGTATTTT. V is TRBV7-9 and J is TRBJ2-3, with 7 bases that match TRBD2. Per germline, CDR1 SEHNR and CDR2 FQNEAQ (reference sequence). The CDR3 sequence is 17 residues long. Trimming took 3 bases from V and 10 from J; bases not matched to a gene: 19.

The CDR3 DNA is TGCGCCAGTGACTCTCGCGCGTTTCCCGCCGTGTCTCGGGGGAACACTGAAGCTTTCTTT. Its translation: CASDSRAFPAVSRGNTEAFF. V gene TRBV10-1 combines with J gene TRBJ1-1; D is unresolved. The CDR3 length is 20 residues. V was shortened by 9 bases and J by 1 base, with 33 bases between the two germline ends. Germline loops: CDR1 WNHNN, CDR2 SYGVQD (reference sequence).

The V call is TRBV2, the J call TRBJ1-4; perhaps TRBD1 as D (5 bases). V was pared by 8 bases and J by 1 base, with 23 bases between. This CDR3 contains 18 residues. Germline V CDR1 and CDR2: SNHLY, FYNNEI. The CDR3 protein is CASATLPRGPRTNEKLFF. DNA of the CDR3: TGTGCCAGCGCGACCCTCCCAAGGGGTCCCAGAACTAATGAAAAACTGTTTTTT. The variable domain in full, completed from reference TRBV2 and TRBJ1-4, reads EPEVTQTPSHQVTQMGQEVILRCVPISNHLYFYWYRQILGQKVEFLVSFYNNEISEKSEIFDDQFSVERPDGSNFTLKIRSTKLEDSAMYFCASATLPRGPRTNEKLFFGSGTQLSVL.